This T cell receptor (beta chain) was identified in a study of identifying expanded T cells in peripheral blood. Using immunoSEQ multiplex PCR, the repertoire was profiled, and TCRdb retains in-frame clones only, with some absent. The table has 91,000 or so clones, about 90% seen once. The germline V gene has CDR1 MDHEN and CDR2 SYDVKM. The length of the CDR3 is 17 residues. V trimming: 5 bases; J trimming: 8 bases; junction bases outside the gene matches: 16. The TCR was taken from a person aged 18 to 70 in good health. The chain recombines TRBV28 with TRBJ1-2, with 11 bases that match TRBD1. The sample taken for sequencing was blood. CDR3 loop: CASSPLFRTGGARGYTF. The CDR3 DNA follows: TGTGCCAGCAGTCCCCTTTTTAGGACAGGGGGCGCGAGAGGCTACACCTTC.